This T cell receptor beta chain came from a study of blood T cell repertoires in COVID-19. Across the study: The United States, Italy and Spain were the sources of the acute and convalescent COVID-19 samples. PBMCs, B-cell-depleted T cells, or T cells provided the cDNA or gDNA that made up the material.

The germline gives CDR1 SGHTA, CDR2 FQGNSA. This CDR3 has 15 amino acids. Trimming took off 2 bases at V and 3 bases at J, with 13 bases between the two ends. How the authors handled the data: The authors estimated nucleated cell counts from reference gene primer amplification. Sequencing was performed with immunoSEQ multiplex PCR; in TCRdb, only in-frame clones are kept and a portion is missing. V, J and clone size reflect that table, while D and trimming were determined from the DNA. This sample carries hundreds of thousands of clones, 86% of them seen once, and the ten largest clones take under 2%. This clone was picked up a small number of times.

The specimen sequenced was peripheral blood. The sequence was collected from an older woman who had recovered from COVID-19. V usage is TRBV7-2 and J usage is TRBJ2-5, with D maybe TRBD2 (6 bases). CDR3 sequence reads: CASSLWRGREETQYF. The CDR3 DNA sequence: TGTGCCAGCAGCTTATGGCGGGGCAGGGAAGAGACCCAGTACTTC.